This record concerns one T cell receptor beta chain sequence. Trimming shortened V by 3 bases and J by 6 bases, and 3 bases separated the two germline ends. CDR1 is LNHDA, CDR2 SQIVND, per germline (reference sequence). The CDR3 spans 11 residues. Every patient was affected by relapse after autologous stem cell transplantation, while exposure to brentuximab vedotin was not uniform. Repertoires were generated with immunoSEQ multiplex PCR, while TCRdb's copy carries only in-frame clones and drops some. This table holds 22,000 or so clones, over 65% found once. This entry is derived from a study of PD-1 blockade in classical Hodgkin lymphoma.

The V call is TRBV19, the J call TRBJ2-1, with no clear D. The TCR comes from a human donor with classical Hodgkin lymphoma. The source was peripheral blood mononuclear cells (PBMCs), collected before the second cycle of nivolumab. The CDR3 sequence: CASSIRNEQFF. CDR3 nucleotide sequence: TGTGCCAGTAGTATCCGCAATGAGCAGTTCTTC.